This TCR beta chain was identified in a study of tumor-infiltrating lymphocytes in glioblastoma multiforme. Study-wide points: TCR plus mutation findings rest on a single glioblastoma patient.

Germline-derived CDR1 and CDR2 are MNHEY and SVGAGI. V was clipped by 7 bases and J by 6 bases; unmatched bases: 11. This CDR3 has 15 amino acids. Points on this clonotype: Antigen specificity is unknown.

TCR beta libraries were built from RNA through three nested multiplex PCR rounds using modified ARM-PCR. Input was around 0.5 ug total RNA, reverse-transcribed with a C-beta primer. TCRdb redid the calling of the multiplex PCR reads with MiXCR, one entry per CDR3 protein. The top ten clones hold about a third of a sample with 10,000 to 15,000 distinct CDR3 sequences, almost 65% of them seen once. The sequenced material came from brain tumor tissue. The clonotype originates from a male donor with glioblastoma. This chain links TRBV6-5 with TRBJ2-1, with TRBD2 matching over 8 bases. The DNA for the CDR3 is TGTGCCAGCACTTTGGTAACGGGAGGGTTCAATGAGCAGTTCTTC. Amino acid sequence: CASTLVTGGFNEQFF.